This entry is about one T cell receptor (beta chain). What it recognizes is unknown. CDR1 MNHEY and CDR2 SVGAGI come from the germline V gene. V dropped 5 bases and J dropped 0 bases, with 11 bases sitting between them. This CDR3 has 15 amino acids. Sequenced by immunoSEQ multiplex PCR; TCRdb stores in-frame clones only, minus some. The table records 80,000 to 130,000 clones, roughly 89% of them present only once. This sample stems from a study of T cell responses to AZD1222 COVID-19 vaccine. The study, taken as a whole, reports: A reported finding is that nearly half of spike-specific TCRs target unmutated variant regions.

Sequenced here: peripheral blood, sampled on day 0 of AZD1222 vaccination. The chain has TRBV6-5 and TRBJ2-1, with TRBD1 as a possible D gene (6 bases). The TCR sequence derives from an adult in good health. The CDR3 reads CASSRTGSSYNEQFF. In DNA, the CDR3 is TGTGCCAGCAGTAGAACAGGGAGCTCCTACAATGAGCAGTTCTTC.